This paragraph reports one T cell receptor beta chain. A few counts support this clone. Its antigen is unknown. No base qualities exist here, and no much larger clone lies one base off it. Preparation of the library involved the immunoSEQ multiplex PCR assay. For the multiplex PCR, a mixture combining 60 forward primers for TCR Vbeta segments and 13 reverse primers for TCR Jbeta segments was used. The CDR3 region of rearranged TCR beta genes was amplified from genomic DNA with a multiplex PCR assay. Amplified TCR beta libraries were sequenced as 87-base-pair reads on the Illumina HiSeq System. On the authors' methods: A later analysis tallied tens of millions of unique TCR beta chains across the 660 or so repertoires, and about 12 million of those chains were shared by two or more donors. Raw reads were error-corrected and collapsed into unique sequences by a nearest-neighbor algorithm in which closely related sequences were merged to remove PCR and sequencing errors. V, D and J gene segments were assigned by aligning CDR3 sequences to IMGT reference sequences. For a sequence to be retained, a match of at least six nucleotides to both a V gene segment and a J gene segment was required. Rearrangements were called productive when the CDR3 lacked stop codons and stayed in frame with V and J; all others were non-productive. Following IMGT convention, CDR3 was defined as the stretch from the second conserved V-encoded cysteine to the conserved J-encoded phenylalanine. The earlier analysis of some 540 of the donors excluded any sequence lacking an unambiguous match to a single V gene segment. In an earlier analysis of 587 of the donors, V segments were called functional above 56.7% productive rearrangements and were called segregating when the between-donor standard deviation exceeded 5%. A statistical classification framework was built for diagnosing cytomegalovirus status from the catalog of TCR beta chain sequences. In a later analysis, TCR nucleotide sequences were compared against IMGT/GENE-DB human TR gene sequences so that V and J genes could be assigned. The TCRdist pipeline was used in a later analysis to assign CDR3 sequences and most-parsimonious VDJ recombination scenarios. A later analysis defined each TCR beta chain by its CDR3 amino acid sequence plus V-gene family, and excluded reads lacking a unique V-gene family. To address suspected cross-contamination and a sequencing artifact, a later analysis removed around 600 highly shared, low-generation-probability nucleotide sequences. For each public chain, a later analysis derived a clonal expansion index from normalized ranks of inferred template counts within each repertoire. In a later analysis, generation probabilities were computed with a VDJ recombination model fitted to out-of-frame rearrangements, and the resulting probabilities were checked against IGoR. Hypergeometric tests were used in a later analysis to score TCR-TCR, TCR-HLA and TCR-CMV co-occurrence, with a repertoire-size bias correction applied to the TCR pairs. In a later analysis, false discovery rates were estimated by permuting HLA or CMV assignments 20 times. A later analysis grouped co-occurring TCRs with DBSCAN, adding TCRdist sequence similarity when clustering within HLA-allele-positive subsets. Repertoires with fewer than 30,000 or more than 120,000 public chains were left out of co-occurrence clustering, as were five repertoires with anomalous nucleotide sharing. The clones in this table, taken by TCRdb from immuneACCESS, are in-frame only. Not every clone is retained; where verified, under half of the shortfall comes from an unresolved V gene, and the cause of the rest is unknown. The V and J calls and clone size come from that table; D and trimming were worked out from the DNA. A total of around 97,000 clones appear in this sample, around a tenth of them only once. Approximately 5.1% of the sample is in the top ten clones.

The cohort comprised 666 healthy bone marrow donors. At the time of sampling, all cohort members were nominally healthy, though unrecorded immune exposures were likely present. The donor was CMV seropositive and belonged to the group of some 290 seropositive cohort members. A peripheral blood sample was provided by each donor, and peripheral blood mononuclear cells were used for TCR beta sequencing. The Qiagen DNeasy Blood Extraction Kit was used to extract genomic DNA from the blood cell samples. Relative to germline, V is 2 bases shorter and J is 7 bases shorter, with 11 bases between their ends. The CDR3 runs 13 amino acids, cysteine and phenylalanine included. Of all the DNA, just the CDR3 is kept, 39 bases in frame from base 1. For CDR1 and CDR2, the germline V gene (reference sequence) lists SEHNR and FQNEAQ. The data belong to a study of cytomegalovirus exposure and HLA in healthy donors (dated 2017 in TCRdb). General notes on the study: An earlier analysis of several hundred of the donors reported approximately 280 Gb of sequence data and roughly 120 million unique TCR beta sequences obtained from about 180 million T cells. In a later analysis, previously published TCR beta repertoires from 666 donors were re-analyzed and high-resolution HLA genotyping was added so that TCR occurrence patterns could be studied. Among some 400 genotyped donors of the cohort, an average of about 220,000 unique TCR beta nucleotide sequences was sequenced per donor, of which approximately 19% were non-productive. The later analysis used no new phenotypic data to find candidate immune exposures, relying instead on TCR beta sequences and their occurrence across donors. Typing coverage varied by locus: 629-630 donors for A, B, C, DRB1 and DQB1; more than 500 for DQA1; 600 to 610 for DPA1; under 490 for DPB1. Roughly 300 gigabases of sequencing data and roughly 81 million unique TCR sequences made up an early release that covered under 750 HLA-typed donors. In a later genetic analysis, genome-wide SNP genotypes for about three fifths of the roughly 670 donors were used, and that subset was treated as a discovery cohort. The genetic ancestry cluster associated with self-reported Caucasian donors included 81% of the roughly 380 genotyped donors. Besides the first cohort of hundreds of subjects, a separate validation cohort made up of 90 to 150 different subjects was used. Donor age, sex, ethnicity and CMV serostatus were compiled alongside the repertoire data. Every repertoire in the discovery cohort had been generated on one and the same sequencing platform. The study used immunosequencing to profile the T cell repertoires of under 700 subjects and linked those repertoires to cytomegalovirus serostatus. The study aimed to test whether cataloging public T cell receptors could reveal signatures of past pathogen exposure. About five DR-DQ haplotypes were handled as single units for association and clustering, since linkage in the cohort was strong. HLA typing covered class I and class II loci at four-digit resolution. An earlier analysis of fewer than 750 of the donors used high-throughput TCR beta sequencing to judge whether each TCR beta V gene segment behaved as functional or pseudogenic. To predict cytomegalovirus infection status, the study combined high-throughput TCR immunosequencing, statistical association of individual TCRs with disease status, and machine learning.

Overall study outcomes, separate from this receptor: The cohort was sequenced for TCR beta chains only, and without alpha or paired-chain data the features that could be detected were limited. Linkage disequilibrium might explain the correlated functional status among segregating V segments, but an unknown experimental factor could not be excluded. In a later analysis, several top co-occurrence clusters were reported to appear linked to parvovirus B19, influenza, CMV and Epstein-Barr virus. According to a later genetic analysis, donors in an Asian-associated ancestry cluster had fewer N-insertions in productive TCRs than the roughly 700-donor mean. An earlier analysis of 587 of the donors showed that most TCR beta V segments appeared in productive rearrangements either about 87% or about 30% of the time, which broadly matched IMGT annotations. A group of highly shared sequence variants was considered likely to be a technical artifact of the sequencing pipeline. A later genetic analysis associated a missense DCLRE1C variant with V-gene and J-gene trimming of TCR beta chains, and an independent cohort replicated the association. In vitro tests confirmed that a few of the cytomegalovirus-associated TCR beta chains recognize cytomegalovirus antigens. A further reported finding was that TCR beta sequences accurately predicted the HLA-A and HLA-B alleles for most subjects in the first cohort. For the cohort, immune exposure information was limited to CMV serostatus. Assigning TCR associations to individual alleles was difficult when HLA alleles, especially DR and DQ, strongly co-occurred. It was suggested by the authors that the approach could potentially be generalized to other disease states and immunological phenotypes. Sequencing depth was assumed to be roughly uniform across donors in the presence/absence analyses, though that assumption may not hold. A later analysis found that TCR association rates varied across HLA loci, with DRB1 alleles showing the most associated TCRs and HLA-C alleles the fewest. In a later analysis, most CMV-associated TCR beta chains were found to appear HLA-restricted, with HLA associations seemingly driven largely by CMV exposure. Most TCR sequences were observed very rarely across donors, whereas some public TCRs were present in many individuals. Because HLA typing was unavailable for some donors at each locus, only the typed subset was used in association tests. In both the original and validation cohorts, the classifier was reported to diagnose cytomegalovirus status with high specificity and sensitivity. The earlier analysis of 587 of the donors excluded approximately 17 rarely observed V segments, including chromosome 9 orphons, because counts were too low. Because the 87-base-pair reads could not distinguish some IMGT-functional V segments, including TRBV6-2 and TRBV6-3, those segments were excluded. The study listed approximately 160 TCR beta chains as associated with cytomegalovirus. A later analysis associated roughly 17,000 TCR beta sequences with specific HLA alleles at a false discovery rate of 0.05. Compared with equally common non-associated chains, HLA-associated TCR beta chains in a later analysis were more clonally expanded and had lower generation probabilities.

This sequence was found in a man between 45 and 60 years old in good health and CMV-seropositive. The chain is assembled from TRBV7-9 and TRBJ1-1, and perhaps TRBD1 as D gene, on 6 matching bases. The sequencing input was PBMCs. The DNA is as follows: TGTGCCAGCAGCTTACCGGGGGGCGATGAAGCTTTCTTT. Its translation is CASSLPGGDEAFF.